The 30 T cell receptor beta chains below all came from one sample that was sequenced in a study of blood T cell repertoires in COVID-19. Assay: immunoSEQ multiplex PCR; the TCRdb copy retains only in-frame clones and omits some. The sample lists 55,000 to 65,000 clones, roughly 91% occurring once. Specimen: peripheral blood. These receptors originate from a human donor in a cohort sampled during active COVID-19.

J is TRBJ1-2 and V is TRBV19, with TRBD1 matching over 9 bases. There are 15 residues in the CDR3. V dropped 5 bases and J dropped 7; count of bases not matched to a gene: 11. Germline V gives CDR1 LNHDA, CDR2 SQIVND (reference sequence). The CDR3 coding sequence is TGTGCCAGTAGTTATGTCCTACAGGGGGCGGCTGGCTACACCTTC. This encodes CASSYVLQGAAGYTF.

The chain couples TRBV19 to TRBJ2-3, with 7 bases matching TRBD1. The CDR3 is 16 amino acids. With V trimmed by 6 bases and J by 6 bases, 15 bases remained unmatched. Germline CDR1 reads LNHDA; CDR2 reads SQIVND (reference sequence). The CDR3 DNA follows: TGTGCCAGTAGGCGCAGACAGGGCCCGGGGCTGGATACGCAGTATTTT. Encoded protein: CASRRRQGPGLDTQYF.

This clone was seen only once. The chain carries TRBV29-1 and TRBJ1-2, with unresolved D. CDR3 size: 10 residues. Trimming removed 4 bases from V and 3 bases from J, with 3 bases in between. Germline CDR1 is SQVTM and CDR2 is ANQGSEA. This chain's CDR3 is CSVADYGYTF. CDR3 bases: TGCAGCGTTGCCGACTATGGCTACACCTTC.

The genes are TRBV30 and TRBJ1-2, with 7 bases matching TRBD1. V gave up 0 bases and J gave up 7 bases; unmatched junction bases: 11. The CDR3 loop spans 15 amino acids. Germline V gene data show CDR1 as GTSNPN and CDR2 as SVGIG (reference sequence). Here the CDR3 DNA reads TGTGCCTGGAGTGTACAAAGGGACAGTAGGAGTGGCTACACCTTC. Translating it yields CAWSVQRDSRSGYTF.

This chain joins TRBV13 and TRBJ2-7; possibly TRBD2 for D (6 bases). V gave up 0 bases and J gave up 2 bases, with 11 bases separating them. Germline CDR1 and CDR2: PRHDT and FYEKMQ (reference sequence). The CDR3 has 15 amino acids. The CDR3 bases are TGTGCCAGCAGCTTAGGCGGGACTGGAACCTACGAGCAGTACTTC. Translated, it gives CASSLGGTGTYEQYF.

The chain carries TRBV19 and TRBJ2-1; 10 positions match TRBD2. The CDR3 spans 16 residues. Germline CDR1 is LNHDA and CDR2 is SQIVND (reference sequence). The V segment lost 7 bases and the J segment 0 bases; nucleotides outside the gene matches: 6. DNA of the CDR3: TGTGCCAGTACTAAGGCTAGCGGGGGCTCCTACAATGAGCAGTTCTTC. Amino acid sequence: CASTKASGGSYNEQFF.

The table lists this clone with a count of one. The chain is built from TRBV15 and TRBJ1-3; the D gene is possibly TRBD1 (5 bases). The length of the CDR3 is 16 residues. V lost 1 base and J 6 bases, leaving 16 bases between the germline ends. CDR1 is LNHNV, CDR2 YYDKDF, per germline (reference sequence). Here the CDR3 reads CATSRVGASGANTIYF. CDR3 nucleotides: TGTGCCACCAGCAGAGTAGGGGCCTCGGGTGCAAACACCATATATTTT.

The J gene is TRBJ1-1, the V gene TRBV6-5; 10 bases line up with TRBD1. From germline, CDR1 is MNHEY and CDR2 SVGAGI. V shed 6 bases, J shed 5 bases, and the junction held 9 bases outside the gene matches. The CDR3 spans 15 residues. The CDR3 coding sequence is TGTGCCAGCAGCCCCCGGGACAGGGGAGGTACTGAAGCTTTCTTT. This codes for CASSPRDRGGTEAFF.

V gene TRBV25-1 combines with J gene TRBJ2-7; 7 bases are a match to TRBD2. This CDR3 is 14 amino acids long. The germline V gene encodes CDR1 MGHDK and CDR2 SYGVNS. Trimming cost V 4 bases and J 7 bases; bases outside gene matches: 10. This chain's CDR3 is CASSAGRDLGEQYF. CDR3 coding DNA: TGTGCCAGCAGTGCGGGGAGGGACCTCGGAGAGCAGTACTTC.

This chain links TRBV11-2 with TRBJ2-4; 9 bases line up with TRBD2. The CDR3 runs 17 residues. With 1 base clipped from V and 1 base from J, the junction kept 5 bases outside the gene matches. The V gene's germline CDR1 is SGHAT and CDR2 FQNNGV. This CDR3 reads CASSLGREGLAKNIQYF. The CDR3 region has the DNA TGTGCCAGCAGCTTAGGGCGGGAGGGCCTTGCCAAAAACATTCAGTACTTC.

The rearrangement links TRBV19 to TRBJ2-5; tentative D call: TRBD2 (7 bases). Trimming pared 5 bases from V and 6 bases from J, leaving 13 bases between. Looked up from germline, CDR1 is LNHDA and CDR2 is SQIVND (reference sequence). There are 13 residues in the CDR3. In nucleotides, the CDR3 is TGTGCCAGTAGTCCCGAGGGGGGGAAGACCCAGTACTTC. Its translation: CASSPEGGKTQYF.

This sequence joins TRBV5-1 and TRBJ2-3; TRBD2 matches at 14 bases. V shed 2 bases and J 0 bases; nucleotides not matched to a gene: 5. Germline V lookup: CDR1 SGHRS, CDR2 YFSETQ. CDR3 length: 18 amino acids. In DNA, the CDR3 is TGCGCCAGCAGCTTAGGGACTAGCGGGGGCACTAGCACAGATACGCAGTATTTT. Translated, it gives CASSLGTSGGTSTDTQYF.

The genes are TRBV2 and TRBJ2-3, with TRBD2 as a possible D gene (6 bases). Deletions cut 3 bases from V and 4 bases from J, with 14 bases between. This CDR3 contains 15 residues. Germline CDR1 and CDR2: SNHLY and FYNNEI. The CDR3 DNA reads TGTGCCAGCAGTGATTGGGGCGGGGTCGCAGATACGCAGTATTTT. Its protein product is CASSDWGGVADTQYF.

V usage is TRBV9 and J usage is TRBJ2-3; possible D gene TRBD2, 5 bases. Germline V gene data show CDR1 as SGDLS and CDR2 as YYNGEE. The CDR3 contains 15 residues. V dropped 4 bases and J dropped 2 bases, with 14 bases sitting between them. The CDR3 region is CASSPRSGLTDTQYF. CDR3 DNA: TGTGCCAGCAGCCCGCGGAGCGGCCTCACAGATACGCAGTATTTT.

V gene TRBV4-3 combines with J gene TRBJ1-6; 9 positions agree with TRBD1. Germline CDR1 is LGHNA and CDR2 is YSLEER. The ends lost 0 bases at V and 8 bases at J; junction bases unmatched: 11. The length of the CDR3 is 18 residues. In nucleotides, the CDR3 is TGCGCCAGCAGCCAAGACCCTCACATACAGGGGGCTCATTCACCCCTCCACTTT. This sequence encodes CASSQDPHIQGAHSPLHF.

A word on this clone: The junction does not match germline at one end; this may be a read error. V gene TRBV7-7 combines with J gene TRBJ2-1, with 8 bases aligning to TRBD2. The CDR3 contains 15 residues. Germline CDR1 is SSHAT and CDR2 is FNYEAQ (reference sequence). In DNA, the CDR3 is TGTGCTAGCAGCTTACGGCGCGGGGGGCCAAGCGAGCAGTTCTTC. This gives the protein CASSLRRGGPSEQFF. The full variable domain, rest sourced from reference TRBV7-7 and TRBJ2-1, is GAGVSQSPRYKVTKRGQDVTLRCDPISSHATLYWYQQALGQGPEFLTYFNYEAQPDKSGLPSDRFSAERPEGSISTLTIQRTEQRDSAMYRCASSLRRGGPSEQFFGPGTRLTVL.

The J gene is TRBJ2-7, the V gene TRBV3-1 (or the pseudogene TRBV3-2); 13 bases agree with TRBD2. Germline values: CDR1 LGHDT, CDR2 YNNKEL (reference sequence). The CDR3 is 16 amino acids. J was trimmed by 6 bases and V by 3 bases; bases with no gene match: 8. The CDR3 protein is CASSHTSGGAYVEQYF. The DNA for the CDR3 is TGTGCCAGCAGCCACACTAGCGGGGGGGCCTATGTCGAGCAGTACTTC.

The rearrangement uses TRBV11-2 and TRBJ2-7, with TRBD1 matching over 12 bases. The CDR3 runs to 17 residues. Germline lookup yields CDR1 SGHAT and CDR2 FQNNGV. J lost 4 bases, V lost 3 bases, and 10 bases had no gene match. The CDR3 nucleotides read TGTGCCAGCAGCTTCCAGACCGGGACAGGGGGCTTTTACGAGCAGTACTTC. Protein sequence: CASSFQTGTGGFYEQYF.

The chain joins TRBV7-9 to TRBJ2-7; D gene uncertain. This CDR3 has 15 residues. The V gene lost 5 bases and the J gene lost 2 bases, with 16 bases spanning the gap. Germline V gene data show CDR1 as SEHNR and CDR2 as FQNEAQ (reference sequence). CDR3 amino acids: CASSPPVTYPYEQYF. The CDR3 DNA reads TGTGCCAGCAGCCCCCCGGTCACCTACCCCTACGAGCAGTACTTC. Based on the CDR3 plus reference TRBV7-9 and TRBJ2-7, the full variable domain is DTGVSQNPRHKITKRGQNVTFRCDPISEHNRLYWYRQTLGQGPEFLTYFQNEAQLEKSRLLSDRFSAERPKGSFSTLEIQRTEQGDSAMYLCASSPPVTYPYEQYFGPGTRLTVT.

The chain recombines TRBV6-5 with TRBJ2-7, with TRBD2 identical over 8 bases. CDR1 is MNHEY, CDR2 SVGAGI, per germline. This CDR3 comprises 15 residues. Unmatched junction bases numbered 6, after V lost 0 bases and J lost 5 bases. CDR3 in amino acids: CASSYSIRGGDEQYF. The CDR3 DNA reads TGTGCCAGCAGTTACTCGATTCGGGGGGGCGACGAGCAGTACTTC.

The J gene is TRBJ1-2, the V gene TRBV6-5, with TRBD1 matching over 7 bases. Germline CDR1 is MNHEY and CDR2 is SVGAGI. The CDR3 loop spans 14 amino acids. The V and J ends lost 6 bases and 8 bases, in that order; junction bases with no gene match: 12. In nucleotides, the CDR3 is TGTGCCAGCAGAACGAGGGGACAGCTTCGAGGCTACACCTTC. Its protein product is CASRTRGQLRGYTF.

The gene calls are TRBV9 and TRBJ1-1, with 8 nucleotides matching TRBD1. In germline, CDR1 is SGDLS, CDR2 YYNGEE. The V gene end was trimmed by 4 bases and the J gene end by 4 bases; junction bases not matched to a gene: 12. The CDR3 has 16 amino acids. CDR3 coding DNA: TGTGCCAGCAGCCCGACGACAGGGGTCGGAAGCACTGAAGCTTTCTTT. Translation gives CASSPTTGVGSTEAFF. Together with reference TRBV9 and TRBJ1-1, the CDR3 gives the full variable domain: DSGVTQTPKHLITATGQRVTLRCSPRSGDLSVYWYQQSLDQGLQFLIQYYNGEERAKGNILERFSAQQFPDLHSELNLSSLELGDSALYFCASSPTTGVGSTEAFFGQGTRLTVV.

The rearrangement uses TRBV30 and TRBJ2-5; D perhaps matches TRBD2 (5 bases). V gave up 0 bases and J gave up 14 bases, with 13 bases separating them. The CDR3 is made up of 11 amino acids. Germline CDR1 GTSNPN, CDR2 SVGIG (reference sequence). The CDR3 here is CAWSVPSGPYF. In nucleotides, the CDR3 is TGTGCCTGGAGTGTACCGAGCGGCCCATACTTC.

CDR3 DNA: TGTGCCAGCAGCTTTGGGGACAACTTTGCAAGGAGCTCCTACGAGCAGTACTTC. It specifies CASSFGDNFARSSYEQYF. The rearrangement uses TRBV7-2 and TRBJ2-7, with D perhaps TRBD1 (6 bases). Germline CDR1 and CDR2: SGHTA and FQGNSA. The V end lost 3 bases, the J end lost 0 bases, and 21 bases lay between the germline ends. The CDR3 runs to 18 residues.

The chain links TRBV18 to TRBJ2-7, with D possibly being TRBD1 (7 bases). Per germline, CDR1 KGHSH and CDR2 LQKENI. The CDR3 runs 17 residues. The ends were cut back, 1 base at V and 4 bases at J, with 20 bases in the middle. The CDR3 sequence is CASSPLIARQGLYEQYF. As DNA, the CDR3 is TGTGCCAGCTCACCACTGATAGCGAGACAGGGACTTTACGAGCAGTACTTC.

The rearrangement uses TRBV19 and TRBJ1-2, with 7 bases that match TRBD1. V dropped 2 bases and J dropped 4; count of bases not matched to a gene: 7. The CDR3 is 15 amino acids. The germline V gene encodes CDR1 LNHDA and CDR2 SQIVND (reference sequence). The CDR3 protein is CASSISAGQIYGYTF. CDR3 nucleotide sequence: TGTGCCAGTAGTATATCGGCGGGACAGATCTATGGCTACACCTTC.

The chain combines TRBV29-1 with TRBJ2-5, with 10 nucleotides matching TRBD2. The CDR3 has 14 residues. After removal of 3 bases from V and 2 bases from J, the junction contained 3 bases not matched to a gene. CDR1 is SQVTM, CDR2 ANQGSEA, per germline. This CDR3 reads CSVDTSGTQETQYF. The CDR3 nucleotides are TGCAGCGTTGACACTAGCGGGACTCAAGAGACCCAGTACTTC.

The CDR3 DNA reads as TGTGCCAGCAGCGTAGTCGGGACAAACACTGAAGCTTTCTTT. Its translation is CASSVVGTNTEAFF. The V gene is TRBV9, the J gene TRBJ1-1; possibly TRBD1 for D (6 bases). The CDR3 runs 14 residues. V lost 0 bases, J lost 2 bases, and 8 bases lay in between. Germline-derived CDR1 and CDR2 are SGDLS and YYNGEE.

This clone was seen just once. The CDR3, as DNA: TGTGCCAGCAGCTTAGAGGGACAGAACTATGGCTACACCTTC. Its protein product is CASSLEGQNYGYTF. The chain carries TRBV7-9 and TRBJ1-2; 7 positions match TRBD1. The CDR3 spans 14 residues. Looked up from germline, CDR1 is SEHNR and CDR2 is FQNEAQ (reference sequence). Germline trimming cut 1 base from V and 2 bases from J; bases unmatched to any gene: 1. The variable domain in full, with the rest retrieved from reference TRBV7-9 and TRBJ1-2, is DTGVSQNPRHKITKRGQNVTFRCDPISEHNRLYWYRQTLGQGPEFLTYFQNEAQLEKSRLLSDRFSAERPKGSFSTLEIQRTEQGDSAMYLCASSLEGQNYGYTFGSGTRLTVV.

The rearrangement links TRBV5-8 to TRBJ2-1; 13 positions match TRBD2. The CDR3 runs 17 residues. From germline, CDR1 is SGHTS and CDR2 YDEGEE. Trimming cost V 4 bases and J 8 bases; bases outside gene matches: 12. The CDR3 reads CASSPWTSGSLRDEQFF. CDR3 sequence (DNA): TGTGCCAGCAGCCCCTGGACTAGCGGGAGCCTCAGAGATGAGCAGTTCTTC.